What follows are 15 T cell receptor beta chains derived from one specimen sequenced in a study of CD8 T cells in ankylosing spondylitis. TCRdb independently ran MiXCR on the 5' RACE reads; one entry per CDR3 protein. This sample has 100,000 or so distinct CDR3 sequences, with 24% found just once. The sequencing sample was made of synovial fluid, either unsorted or a sorted T cell fraction (not recorded which). All receptors come from a male donor with ankylosing spondylitis.

V gene TRBV5-1 combines with J gene TRBJ2-3; tentatively, D is TRBD2 (5 bases). The V gene's germline CDR1 is SGHRS and CDR2 YFSETQ. The CDR3 covers 14 residues. V was shortened by 1 base and J by 2 bases, with 8 bases between the two germline ends. The CDR3 here is CASSLPGFTDTQYF. The CDR3 coding sequence is TGCGCCAGCAGCTTGCCGGGGTTCACAGATACGCAGTATTTT. The full variable domain, completed using reference TRBV5-1 and TRBJ2-3, is KAGVTQTPRYLIKTRGQQVTLSCSPISGHRSVSWYQQTPGQGLQFLFEYFSETQRNKGNFPGRFSGRQFSNSRSEMNVSTLELGDSALYLCASSLPGFTDTQYFGPGTRLTVL.

The gene calls are TRBV5-1 and TRBJ2-1; D tentatively fits TRBD1 or TRBD2 (5 bases each). The CDR3 runs to 13 residues. CDR1 and CDR2 from the germline V gene are SGHRS and YFSETQ. V was clipped by 1 base and J by 9 bases, with 11 bases between them. Here the CDR3 reads CASSLLNGGEQFF. As DNA, the CDR3 is TGCGCCAGCAGCTTGTTGAATGGGGGTGAGCAGTTCTTC.

There are a few counts of this clonotype. The V gene is TRBV11-2, the J gene TRBJ2-4; TRBD1 matches 8 bases. In germline, CDR1 is SGHAT, CDR2 FQNNGV. Losses at the gene ends were 6 bases for V and 2 bases for J; bases not matched to a gene: 9. CDR3 length: 16 amino acids. In DNA, the CDR3 is TGTGCCAGCAGTTACATCGGACAGGGAACCAAAAACATTCAGTACTTC. Translating gives CASSYIGQGTKNIQYF.

The chain carries TRBV11-1 and TRBJ1-1; possible D gene TRBD1, 5 bases. The germline gives CDR1 SGHAT, CDR2 FQDESV (reference sequence). Trimming left V 3 bases short and J 4 bases short, with 9 bases between. CDR3 length: 13 amino acids. In DNA form, the CDR3 reads TGTGCCAGCAGCTTGGGGGTGACCACTGAAGCTTTCTTT. It codes for CASSLGVTTEAFF.

The chain joins TRBV19 to TRBJ2-2, with TRBD2 identical over 10 bases. With 6 bases clipped from V and 8 bases from J, the junction kept 3 bases outside the gene matches. The CDR3 is 13 residues long. CDR1 is LNHDA, CDR2 SQIVND, per germline (reference sequence). This chain's CDR3 is CASSLAGEGELFF. The CDR3 nucleotides read TGTGCCAGTAGCCTAGCGGGGGAAGGGGAGCTGTTTTTT.

This clonotype was counted a few times. V usage is TRBV12-3 or TRBV12-4 and J usage is TRBJ2-2; D possibly corresponds to TRBD2 (6 bases). V was cut by 8 bases and J by 8 bases, with 24 bases left in between. This CDR3 contains 16 residues. CDR3 loop: CASGKNRDSLIGELFF. The CDR3 nucleotides read TGTGCCAGCGGAAAGAACCGGGACTCTTTGATTGGGGAGCTGTTTTTT.

The chain combines TRBV18 with TRBJ2-3, with 8 bases fitting TRBD1. Trimming took 3 bases from V and 4 from J; bases not matched to a gene: 3. Germline V gene lookup returns CDR1 KGHSH and CDR2 LQKENI. This CDR3 region has 14 residues. CDR3 DNA sequence: TGTGCCAGCTCACCTTCGGACAGGGCAGATACGCAGTATTTT. It is translated as CASSPSDRADTQYF.

There are a few counts of this clonotype. The V call is TRBV29-1, the J call TRBJ1-4; D uncertain. This CDR3 is 17 amino acids long. Germline V gene sequence: CDR1 SQVTM, CDR2 ANQGSEA. V lost 7 bases to trimming and J lost 0 bases, with 21 bases between them. The CDR3 region is CSGLSPDSAATNEKLFF. In DNA form, the CDR3 reads TGCAGCGGTCTCTCGCCGGACTCAGCCGCAACTAATGAAAAACTGTTTTTT.

Only a few counts were recorded for this clonotype. CDR3 nucleotides: TGCAGTGCTACCCGGAGCTTGCTTAACAATGAGCAGTTCTTC. Translation: CSATRSLLNNEQFF. The rearrangement uses TRBV20-1 and TRBJ2-1; D gene ambiguous. V was cut by 4 bases and J by 5 bases, with 15 bases left in between. Per the germline V gene, CDR1 is DFQATT and CDR2 is SNEGSKA (reference sequence). The CDR3 has 14 residues.

This clonotype showed up many times. In nucleotides, the CDR3 is TGCAGTGCTAGAGATCTAGGAGTATCCTACAATGAGCAGTTCTTC. It is translated as CSARDLGVSYNEQFF. The V gene is TRBV20-1, the J gene TRBJ2-1; D not resolved. The CDR3 contains 15 residues. Per germline, CDR1 DFQATT and CDR2 SNEGSKA (reference sequence). V was shortened by 0 bases and J by 1 base, with 10 bases between the two germline ends.

This clonotype was counted only a few times. V is TRBV11-3 and J is TRBJ2-6, with D hard to call. V was pared by 0 bases and J by 3 bases, with 0 bases between. CDR1 and CDR2 from the germline V gene are SGHNT and YENEEA. The CDR3 spans 13 residues. The CDR3 DNA follows: TGTGCCAGCAGCTTAGATGGGGCCAACGTCCTGACTTTC. It translates to CASSLDGANVLTF.

This chain connects TRBV18 to TRBJ2-1; 11 nucleotides align to TRBD2. Germline V gene data show CDR1 as KGHSH and CDR2 as LQKENI. The CDR3 runs to 15 residues. Germline trimming cut 6 bases from V and 8 bases from J; bases unmatched to any gene: 9. CDR3 sequence (DNA): TGTGCCAGCTCGCCAACTAGCGGGAGCATCCATGAGCAGTTCTTC. Amino acids: CASSPTSGSIHEQFF.

The rearrangement uses TRBV12-5 and TRBJ2-1; 10 bases are shared with TRBD2. The CDR3 sequence is 16 residues long. J was trimmed by 1 base and V by 6 bases; bases with no gene match: 6. The germline V gene has CDR1 LGHNT and CDR2 FRNRAP. The CDR3 nucleotides are TGTGCTAGTGGACTCCAACTAGCGGGATCCTACAATGAGCAGTTCTTC. Its protein is CASGLQLAGSYNEQFF.

The V gene is TRBV6-6, the J gene TRBJ2-7; a weak D match, TRBD1 (6 bases). The CDR3 length is 13 residues. Germline lookup yields CDR1 MNHNY and CDR2 SVGAGI (reference sequence). Trimming removed 1 base at V and 4 bases at J, with 8 bases between. CDR3 loop: CASSYLQGYEQYV. The CDR3 nucleotides read TGTGCCAGCAGTTACTTACAGGGTTACGAGCAGTACGTC.

This chain links TRBV7-9 with TRBJ1-3; a weak D match, TRBD1 (5 bases). V was clipped by 1 base and J by 0 bases, with 13 bases between them. The CDR3 extends over 17 amino acids. Germline lookup yields CDR1 SEHNR and CDR2 FQNEAQ (reference sequence). The CDR3, as DNA: TGTGCCAGCAGCTTAGGGGAGTGGGGGTTCTCTGGAAACACCATATATTTT. Its translation: CASSLGEWGFSGNTIYF.